The clone carrying this TCR beta chain appeared once. Its antigen is unknown. The sample originates from a study of shared clonotypes between healthy human individuals. Germline V CDR1 and CDR2: MNHEY, SVGAGI. The CDR3 totals 13 residues. V lost 0 bases and J 12 bases, leaving 12 bases between the germline ends. Study-wide findings and caveats: Sharing across four donors was highest in naive CD4 (around 5%) and lowest in memory CD8 (0.4%). Across subsets, estimated richness was generally greater for naive than for memory populations. Clonotype sharing among donors was expected to depend on sequencing depth.

A CD45RA+ naive subset and a CD45RA-negative memory subset were split from CD4+ cells. Measured with immunoSEQ multiplex PCR; TCRdb has only the in-frame clones, and not every one. The sample records 2,100,000 or so clones, 90% to 97% being singletons. This sequence was found in a man between 18 and 35 years old in good health. This chain uses TRBV6-5 with TRBJ1-3, with a weak D call TRBD1 (6 bases). The sample consisted of naive CD4+ T cells sorted from blood. This sample's subset: CD45RA+ positively selected. The CDR3, as DNA: TGTGCCAGCAGTTACTCTCAACAGGGAGTCATATATTTT. Protein: CASSYSQQGVIYF.